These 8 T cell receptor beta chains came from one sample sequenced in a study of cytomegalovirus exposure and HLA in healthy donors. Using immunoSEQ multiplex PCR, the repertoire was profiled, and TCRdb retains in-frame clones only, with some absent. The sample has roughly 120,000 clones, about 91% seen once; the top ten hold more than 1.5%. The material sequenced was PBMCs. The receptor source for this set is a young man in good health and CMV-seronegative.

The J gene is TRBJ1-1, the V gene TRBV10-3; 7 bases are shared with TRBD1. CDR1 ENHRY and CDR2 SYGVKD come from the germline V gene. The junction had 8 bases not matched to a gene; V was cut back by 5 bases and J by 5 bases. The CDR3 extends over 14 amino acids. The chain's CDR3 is CAISSDRAYTEAFF. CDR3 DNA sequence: TGTGCCATCAGTTCCGACAGGGCGTATACTGAAGCTTTCTTT.

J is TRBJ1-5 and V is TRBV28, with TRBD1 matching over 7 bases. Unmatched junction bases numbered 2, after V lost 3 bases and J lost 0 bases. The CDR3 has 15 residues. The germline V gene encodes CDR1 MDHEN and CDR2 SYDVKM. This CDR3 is CASSLGQTSNQPQHF. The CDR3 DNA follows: TGTGCCAGCAGTTTGGGACAGACTAGCAATCAGCCCCAGCATTTT. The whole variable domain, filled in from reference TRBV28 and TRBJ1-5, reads DVKVTQSSRYLVKRTGEKVFLECVQDMDHENMFWYRQDPGLGLRLIYFSYDVKMKEKGDIPEGYSVSREKKERFSLILESASTNQTSMYLCASSLGQTSNQPQHFGDGTRLSIL.

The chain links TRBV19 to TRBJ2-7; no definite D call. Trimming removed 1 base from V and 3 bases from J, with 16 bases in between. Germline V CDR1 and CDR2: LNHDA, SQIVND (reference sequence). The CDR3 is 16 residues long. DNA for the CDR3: TGTGCCAGTAGTATAGTCCCCCGGTGGAGTATCTACGAGCAGTACTTC. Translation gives CASSIVPRWSIYEQYF. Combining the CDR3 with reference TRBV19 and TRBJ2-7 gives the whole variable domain DGGITQSPKYLFRKEGQNVTLSCEQNLNHDAMYWYRQDPGQGLRLIYYSQIVNDFQKGDIAEGYSVSREKKESFPLTVTSAQKNPTAFYLCASSIVPRWSIYEQYFGPGTRLTVT.

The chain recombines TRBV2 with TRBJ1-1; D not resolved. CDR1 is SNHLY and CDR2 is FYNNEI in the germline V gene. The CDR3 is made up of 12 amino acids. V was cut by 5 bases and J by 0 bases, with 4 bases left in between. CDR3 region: CASSRLNTEAFF. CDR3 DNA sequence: TGTGCCAGCAGTCGGTTGAACACTGAAGCTTTCTTT. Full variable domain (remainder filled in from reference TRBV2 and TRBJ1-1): EPEVTQTPSHQVTQMGQEVILRCVPISNHLYFYWYRQILGQKVEFLVSFYNNEISEKSEIFDDQFSVERPDGSNFTLKIRSTKLEDSAMYFCASSRLNTEAFFGQGTRLTVV.

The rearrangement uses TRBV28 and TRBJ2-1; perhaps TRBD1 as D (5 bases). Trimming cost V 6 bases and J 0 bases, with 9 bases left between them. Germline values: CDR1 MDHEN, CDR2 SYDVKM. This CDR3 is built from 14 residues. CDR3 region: CASRLDTSYNEQFF. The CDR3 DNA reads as TGTGCCAGCAGGCTGGACACCTCCTACAATGAGCAGTTCTTC.

In DNA form, the CDR3 reads TGCGCCAGCAGCTTGGCGGCTAGCATCGGCTCGGAGACCCAGTACTTC. Translated: CASSLAASIGSETQYF. The chain has TRBV5-1 and TRBJ2-5, with TRBD2 as a possible D gene (5 bases). This CDR3 region has 16 residues. The V and J ends lost 0 bases and 5 bases respectively, with 17 bases between them. Germline V lookup: CDR1 SGHRS, CDR2 YFSETQ.

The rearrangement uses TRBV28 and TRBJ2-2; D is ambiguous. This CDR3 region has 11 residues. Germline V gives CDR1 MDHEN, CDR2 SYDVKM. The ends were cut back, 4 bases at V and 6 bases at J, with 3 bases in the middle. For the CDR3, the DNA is TGTGCCAGCAGTTCGTCCGGGGAGCTGTTTTTT. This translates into CASSSSGELFF.

The CDR3 region is CASSQDLGPFGSIGNTIYF. The CDR3 DNA reads as TGCGCCAGCAGCCAAGATCTGGGGCCCTTTGGATCAATTGGAAACACCATATATTTT. The V and J genes are TRBV4-3 and TRBJ1-3; D perhaps matches TRBD1 (5 bases). The CDR3 totals 19 residues. Germline V gene sequence: CDR1 LGHNA, CDR2 YSLEER. Trimming left V 0 bases short and J 3 bases short, with 21 bases between.